The present entry profiles one T cell receptor (beta chain) with its context. This entry is derived from a study of blood T cell repertoires in COVID-19. Background on the study: From the United States, Italy and Spain came samples of acute and convalescent COVID-19. Nucleic acid was either cDNA or gDNA, and it came from T cells, B-cell-depleted T cells, or PBMCs.

The CDR3 contains 14 residues. With 0 bases removed from V and 4 bases from J, the gap between germline ends came to 10 bases. CDR1 is LNHNV, CDR2 YYDKDF, per germline (reference sequence). Original processing methods: Nucleated cell counts were estimated from reference gene primer amplification. Some clones are missing from TCRdb's copy, which holds only in-frame ones; the method was immunoSEQ multiplex PCR. V, J and clone size were drawn from that table, and D and trimming were deduced from the DNA. The data contain around 20,000 clones, roughly 87% of them seen just once; the ten biggest clones take up about 7.7%.

This receptor was obtained from a human donor in a cohort sampled during active COVID-19. The donor label of this sample is uncertain. This chain uses TRBV15 with TRBJ2-7; no clear D gene. The sample comprised peripheral blood. This chain's CDR3 is CATSRDGNRYEQYF. The CDR3 coding sequence is TGTGCCACCAGCAGAGACGGTAACCGGTACGAGCAGTACTTC.